At least ten counts were recorded for the clone carrying this T cell receptor (beta chain). Time point noted: sample taken at primary tumor resection. This entry is derived from a study of spatial heterogeneity in lung cancer. Each CDR3 protein gets one entry after TCRdb re-called the 5' RACE reads with MiXCR. The repertoire has tens of thousands of distinct CDR3 sequences, less than 8.5% of them found once; the top ten carry over 25%. This specimen consisted of PBMCs, obtained at surgery. The TCR comes from a female donor with early-stage non-small cell lung cancer.

The CDR3 protein is CAISDKDTQYF. The CDR3 bases are TGTGCCATCAGTGATAAGGATACGCAGTATTTT. The V and J genes are TRBV10-3 and TRBJ2-3; D is ambiguous. V was shortened by 3 bases and J by 6 bases, with 4 bases between the two germline ends. The CDR3 contains 11 residues. Germline assignment: CDR1 ENHRY and CDR2 SYGVKD.